This TCR beta chain was sequenced for a study of regulatory T cells in long-lasting Graves disease. Germline V lookup: CDR1 KGHDR, CDR2 SFDVKD. V was clipped by 4 bases and J by 3 bases; unmatched bases: 11. This CDR3 has 18 amino acids. This clonotype turned up a few times. Its matching antigen is unknown. Overall study results and limits: No thyroid tissue was studied; the work used peripheral blood only.

Time point defined: persistent/refractory GD, antithyroid drugs over 5 years with positive TRAb. From RNA extracted from PBMCs, the TCR library was made. Arm-PCR of CDR3 regions and iRepertoire HTBI primers were the basis on which TCR beta libraries were built. TCRdb called the multiplex PCR reads again in MiXCR, with one record for every CDR3 protein. The sample includes fewer than 550,000 distinct CDR3 sequences, around a fifth of them seen just once. This sequence joins TRBV24-1 and TRBJ2-2; 9 bases are shared with TRBD2. The sequencing used peripheral blood mononuclear cells (PBMCs), collected when the disease was refractory, from a patient treated with antithyroid drugs. The clonotype originates from a female donor with Graves disease. The chain's CDR3 is CATSDPSSGGAYTGELFF. The CDR3 DNA reads as TGTGCCACCAGTGACCCGAGTAGCGGGGGAGCTTACACCGGGGAGCTGTTTTTT.